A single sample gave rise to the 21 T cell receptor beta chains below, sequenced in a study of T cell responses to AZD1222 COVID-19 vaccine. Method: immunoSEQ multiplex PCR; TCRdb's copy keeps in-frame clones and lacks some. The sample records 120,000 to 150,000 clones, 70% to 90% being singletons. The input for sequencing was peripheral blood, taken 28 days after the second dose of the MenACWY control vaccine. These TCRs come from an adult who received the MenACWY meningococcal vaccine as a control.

The chain's CDR3 is CASRETDGPRGEKLFF. The DNA for the CDR3 is TGTGCCAGCAGAGAAACGGACGGGCCCAGAGGGGAAAAACTGTTTTTT. The rearrangement joins TRBV28 to TRBJ1-4; no clear D. Germline V CDR1 and CDR2: MDHEN, SYDVKM. The CDR3 has 16 amino acids. V was pared by 6 bases and J by 8 bases, with 22 bases between.

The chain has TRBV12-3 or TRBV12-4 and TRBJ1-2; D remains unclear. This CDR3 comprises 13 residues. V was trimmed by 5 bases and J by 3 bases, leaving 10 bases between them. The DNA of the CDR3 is TGTGCCAGCAGTAAACACTCCGACTATGGCTACACCTTC. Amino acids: CASSKHSDYGYTF.

The CDR3 loop is CASRLDTSGTQYF. DNA of the CDR3: TGCGCCAGCAGACTCGACACCTCCGGGACCCAGTACTTC. The chain employs TRBV5-1 and TRBJ2-5; D is unresolved. Germline CDR1 reads SGHRS; CDR2 reads YFSETQ. Trimming removed 5 bases from V and 7 bases from J, with 15 bases in between. This CDR3 region has 13 residues.

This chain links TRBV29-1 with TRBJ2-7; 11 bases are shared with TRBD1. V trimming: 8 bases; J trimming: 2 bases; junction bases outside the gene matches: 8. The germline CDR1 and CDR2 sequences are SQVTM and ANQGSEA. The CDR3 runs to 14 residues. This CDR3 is CSTRTGGVPYEQYF. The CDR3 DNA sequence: TGCAGCACTCGGACAGGGGGCGTGCCCTACGAGCAGTACTTC.

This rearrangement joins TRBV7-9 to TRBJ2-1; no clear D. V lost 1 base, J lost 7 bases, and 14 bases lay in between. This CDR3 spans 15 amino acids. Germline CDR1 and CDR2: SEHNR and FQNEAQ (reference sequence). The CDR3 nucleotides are TGTGCCAGCAGCTTAGTAGGACCAATCCAGAATGAGCAGTTCTTC. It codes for CASSLVGPIQNEQFF.

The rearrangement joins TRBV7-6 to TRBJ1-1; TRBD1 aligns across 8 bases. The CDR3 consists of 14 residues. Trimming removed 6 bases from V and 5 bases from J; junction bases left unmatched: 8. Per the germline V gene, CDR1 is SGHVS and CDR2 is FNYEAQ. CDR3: CASRSGQGITEAFF. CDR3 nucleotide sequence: TGTGCCAGCAGATCCGGACAGGGCATAACTGAAGCTTTCTTT.

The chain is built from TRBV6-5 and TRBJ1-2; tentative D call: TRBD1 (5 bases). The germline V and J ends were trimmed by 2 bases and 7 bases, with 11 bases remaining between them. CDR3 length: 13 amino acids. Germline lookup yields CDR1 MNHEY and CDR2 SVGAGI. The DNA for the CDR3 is TGTGCCAGCAGTTACGGACAATCGGCTGGCTACACCTTC. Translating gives CASSYGQSAGYTF.

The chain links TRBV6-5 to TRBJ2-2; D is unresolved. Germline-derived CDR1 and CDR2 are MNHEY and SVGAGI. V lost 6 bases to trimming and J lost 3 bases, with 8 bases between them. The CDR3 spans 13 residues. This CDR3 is CASSRVHTGELFF. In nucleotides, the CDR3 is TGTGCCAGCAGCCGTGTTCACACCGGGGAGCTGTTTTTT.

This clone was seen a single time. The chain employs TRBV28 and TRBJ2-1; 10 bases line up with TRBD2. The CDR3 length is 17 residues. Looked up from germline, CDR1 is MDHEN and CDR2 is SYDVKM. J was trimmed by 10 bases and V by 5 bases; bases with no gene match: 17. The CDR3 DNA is TGTGCCAGCAGTCCTGATTTGAGGGCTAGCGGGAGCCAAGAGCAGTTCTTC. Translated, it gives CASSPDLRASGSQEQFF.

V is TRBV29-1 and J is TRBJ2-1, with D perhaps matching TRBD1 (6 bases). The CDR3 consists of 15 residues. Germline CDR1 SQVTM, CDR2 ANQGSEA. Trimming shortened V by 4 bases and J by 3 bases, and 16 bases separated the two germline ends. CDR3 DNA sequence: TGCAGCGTTGCGGGAACTGAGACAGGCTACAATGAGCAGTTCTTC. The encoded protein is CSVAGTETGYNEQFF.

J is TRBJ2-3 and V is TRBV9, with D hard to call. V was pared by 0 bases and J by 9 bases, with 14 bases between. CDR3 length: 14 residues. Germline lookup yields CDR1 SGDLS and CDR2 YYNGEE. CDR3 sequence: CASSVDSSRDTQYF. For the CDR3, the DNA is TGTGCCAGCAGCGTAGATAGTAGTCGTGACACGCAGTATTTT.

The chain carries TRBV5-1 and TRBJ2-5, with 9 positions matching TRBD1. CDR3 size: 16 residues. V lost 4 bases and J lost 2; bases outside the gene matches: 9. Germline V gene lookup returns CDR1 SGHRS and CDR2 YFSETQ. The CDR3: CASSPPTGGVQETQYF. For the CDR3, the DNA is TGCGCCAGCAGCCCCCCGACAGGGGGAGTACAAGAGACCCAGTACTTC.

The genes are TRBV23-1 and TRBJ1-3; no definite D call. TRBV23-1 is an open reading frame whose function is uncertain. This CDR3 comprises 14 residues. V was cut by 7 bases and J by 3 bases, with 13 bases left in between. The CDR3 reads CASTPAGFGNTIYF. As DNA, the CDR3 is TGCGCCAGCACCCCGGCAGGCTTTGGAAACACCATATATTTT.

The CDR3 region is CASSPGTARASNEQFF. The CDR3 DNA reads as TGCGCCAGCAGCCCCGGGACTGCCCGAGCGTCCAATGAGCAGTTCTTC. V gene TRBV5-1 combines with J gene TRBJ2-1; a weak D match, TRBD2 (6 bases). CDR3 length: 16 amino acids. Trimming removed 4 bases at V and 6 bases at J, with 20 bases between. Germline loops: CDR1 SGHRS, CDR2 YFSETQ.

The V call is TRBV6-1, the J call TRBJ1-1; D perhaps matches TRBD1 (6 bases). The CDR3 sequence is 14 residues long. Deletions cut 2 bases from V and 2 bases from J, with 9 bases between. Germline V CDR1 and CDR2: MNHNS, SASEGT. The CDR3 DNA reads TGTGCCAGCAGTGAACAGGGGTTTAACACTGAAGCTTTCTTT. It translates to CASSEQGFNTEAFF.

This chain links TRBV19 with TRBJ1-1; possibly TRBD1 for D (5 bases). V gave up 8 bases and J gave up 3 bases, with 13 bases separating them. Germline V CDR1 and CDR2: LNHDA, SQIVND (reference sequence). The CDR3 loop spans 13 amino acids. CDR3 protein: CASVGWGDTEAFF. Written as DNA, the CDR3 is TGTGCCAGTGTGGGGTGGGGGGACACTGAAGCTTTCTTT.

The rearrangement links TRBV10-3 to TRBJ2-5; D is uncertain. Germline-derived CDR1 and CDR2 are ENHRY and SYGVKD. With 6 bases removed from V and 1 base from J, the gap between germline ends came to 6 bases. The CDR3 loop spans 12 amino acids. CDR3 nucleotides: TGTGCCATCAGGTCGAGCCAAGAGACCCAGTACTTC. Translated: CAIRSSQETQYF.

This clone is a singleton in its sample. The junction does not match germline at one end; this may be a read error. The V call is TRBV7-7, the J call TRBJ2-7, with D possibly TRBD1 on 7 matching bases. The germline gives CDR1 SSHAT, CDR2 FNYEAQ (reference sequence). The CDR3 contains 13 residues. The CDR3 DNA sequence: TGTGCTAGCAGCCTCAGGGGGGATCGCGAGCAGTACTTC. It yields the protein CASSLRGDREQYF.

The CDR3 loop reads CASSPYLGDSLRDEKLFF. The CDR3 coding sequence is TGTGCCAGTAGTCCCTATCTGGGGGACAGTCTACGGGACGAAAAACTGTTTTTT. This chain links TRBV19 with TRBJ1-4; TRBD1 aligns across 7 bases. The J segment lost 8 bases and the V segment lost 5 bases, leaving 20 bases of the junction unmatched. The germline V gene has CDR1 LNHDA and CDR2 SQIVND (reference sequence). The CDR3 totals 18 residues.

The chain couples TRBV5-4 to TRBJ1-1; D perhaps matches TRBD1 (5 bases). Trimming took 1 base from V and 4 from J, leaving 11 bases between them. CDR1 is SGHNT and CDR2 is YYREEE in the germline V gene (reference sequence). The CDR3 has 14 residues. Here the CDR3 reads CASSLPGKGTEAFF. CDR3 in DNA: TGTGCCAGCAGCTTGCCAGGGAAGGGCACTGAAGCTTTCTTT. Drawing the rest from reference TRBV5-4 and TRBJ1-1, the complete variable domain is ETGVTQSPTHLIKTRGQQVTLRCSSQSGHNTVSWYQQALGQGPQFIFQYYREEENGRGNFPPRFSGLQFPNYSSELNVNALELDDSALYLCASSLPGKGTEAFFGQGTRLTVV.

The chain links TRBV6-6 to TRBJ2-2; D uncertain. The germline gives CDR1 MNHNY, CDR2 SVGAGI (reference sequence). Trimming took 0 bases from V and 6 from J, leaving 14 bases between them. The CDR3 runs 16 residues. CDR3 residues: CASSYSIYDSAGELFF. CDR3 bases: TGTGCCAGCAGTTACTCCATTTACGACTCGGCCGGGGAGCTGTTTTTT.